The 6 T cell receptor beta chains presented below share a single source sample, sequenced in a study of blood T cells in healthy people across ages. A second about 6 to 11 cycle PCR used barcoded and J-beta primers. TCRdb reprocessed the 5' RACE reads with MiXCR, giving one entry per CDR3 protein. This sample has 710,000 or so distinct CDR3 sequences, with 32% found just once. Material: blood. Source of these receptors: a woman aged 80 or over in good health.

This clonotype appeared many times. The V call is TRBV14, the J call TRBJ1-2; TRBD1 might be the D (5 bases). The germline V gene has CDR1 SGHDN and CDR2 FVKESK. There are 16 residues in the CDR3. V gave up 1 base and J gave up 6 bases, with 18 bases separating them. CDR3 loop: CASSQGPWTLANGYTF. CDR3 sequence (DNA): TGTGCCAGCAGCCAAGGGCCTTGGACACTCGCCAATGGCTACACCTTC.

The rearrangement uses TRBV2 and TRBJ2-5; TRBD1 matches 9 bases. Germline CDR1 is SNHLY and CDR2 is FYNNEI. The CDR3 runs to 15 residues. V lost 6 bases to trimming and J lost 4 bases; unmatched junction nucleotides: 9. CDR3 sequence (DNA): TGTGCCAGCAGCCGTGGACAGGGGATATCAGAGACCCAGTACTTC. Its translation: CASSRGQGISETQYF.

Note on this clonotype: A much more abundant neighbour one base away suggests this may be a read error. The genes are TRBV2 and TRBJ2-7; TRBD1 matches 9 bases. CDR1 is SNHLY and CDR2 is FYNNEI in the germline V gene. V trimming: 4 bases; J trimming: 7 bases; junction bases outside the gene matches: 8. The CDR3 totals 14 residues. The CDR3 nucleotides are TGTGCCAGCAGTGGGGACAGGGTGATAAATGAGCAGTACTTC. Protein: CASSGDRVINEQYF.

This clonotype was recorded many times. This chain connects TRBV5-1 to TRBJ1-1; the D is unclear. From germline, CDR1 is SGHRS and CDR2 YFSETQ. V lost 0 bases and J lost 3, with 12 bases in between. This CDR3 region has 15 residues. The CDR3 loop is CASSLGGGWDTEAFF. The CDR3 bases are TGCGCCAGCAGCTTGGGAGGTGGTTGGGACACTGAAGCTTTCTTT.

CDR3 in amino acids: CASSLENRQGIQYF. The CDR3 DNA follows: TGTGCCAGCAGTTTAGAGAATAGACAGGGAATCCAGTACTTC. The chain couples TRBV12-3 or TRBV12-4 to TRBJ2-4, with TRBD1 matching over 7 bases. The CDR3 runs 14 residues. J gave up 13 bases and V 1 base, and 10 bases lay outside the gene matches.

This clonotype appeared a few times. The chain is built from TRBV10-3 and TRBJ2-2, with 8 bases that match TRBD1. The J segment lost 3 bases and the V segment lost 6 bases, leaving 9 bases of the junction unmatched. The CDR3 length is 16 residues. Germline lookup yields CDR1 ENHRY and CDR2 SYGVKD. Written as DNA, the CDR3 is TGTGCCATCAGACCGACAGGGGCAAGAGACACCGGGGAGCTGTTTTTT. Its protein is CAIRPTGARDTGELFF.